This TCR beta chain appears in the sequencing data of a study of blood T cell repertoires in COVID-19. Repertoires were generated with immunoSEQ multiplex PCR, while TCRdb's copy carries only in-frame clones and drops some. The table lists fewer than 150,000 clones, approximately 81% of them singletons. The CDR3 is 14 residues long. From germline, CDR1 is MNHEY and CDR2 SVGAGI. Trimming took off 6 bases at V and 4 bases at J, with 13 bases between the two ends. Sequences were obtained from peripheral blood. The chain employs TRBV6-5 and TRBJ2-1; D might be TRBD1 (6 bases). The receptor comes from a woman aged 30 to 39 who had recovered from COVID-19. This chain's CDR3 is CASRTPTGYNEQFF. The CDR3 bases are TGTGCCAGCAGGACCCCGACAGGATACAATGAGCAGTTCTTC.